This T cell receptor (beta chain) was identified during a study of beta chain features in type 1 diabetes. The study, taken as a whole, reports: The study found moderately but significantly shorter TCRB CDR3s in all four CD4+ subsets of Type 1 diabetes patients.

Since all of the isolated RNA was reverse transcribed, expressed TCRB transcripts were what got sequenced. Profiled with immunoSEQ multiplex PCR; TCRdb holds only in-frame clones, not every one. This sample has around 650,000 clones, with over 10% found just once. Details on this clone: Its antigen is not known.

The specimen sequenced was naive CD4+ T cells from blood. The source is a young man with type 1 diabetes.

The CDR3 nucleotides read TGTGCCAGCTCACCATCTCCACAGGGTAATGAGCAGTTCTTC. Protein product: CASSPSPQGNEQFF. The chain combines TRBV18 with TRBJ2-1; a weak D match, TRBD1 (6 bases). This CDR3 spans 14 amino acids. V lost 2 bases and J lost 7, with 12 bases in between. Germline V lookup: CDR1 KGHSH, CDR2 LQKENI.